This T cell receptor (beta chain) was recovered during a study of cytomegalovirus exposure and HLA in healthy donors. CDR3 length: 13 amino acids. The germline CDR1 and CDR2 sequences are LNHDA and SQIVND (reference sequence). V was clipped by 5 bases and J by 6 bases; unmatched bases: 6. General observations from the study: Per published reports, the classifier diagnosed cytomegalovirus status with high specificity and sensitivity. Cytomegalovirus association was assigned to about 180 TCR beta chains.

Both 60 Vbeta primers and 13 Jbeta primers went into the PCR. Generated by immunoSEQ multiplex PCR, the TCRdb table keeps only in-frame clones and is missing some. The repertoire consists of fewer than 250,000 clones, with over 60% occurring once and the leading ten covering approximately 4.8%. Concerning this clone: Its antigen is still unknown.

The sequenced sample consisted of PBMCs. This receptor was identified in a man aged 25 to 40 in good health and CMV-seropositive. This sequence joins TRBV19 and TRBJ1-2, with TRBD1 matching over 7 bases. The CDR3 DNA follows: TGTGCCAGTAGTCCTCAGACAGGGAATGGCTACACCTTC. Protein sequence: CASSPQTGNGYTF.